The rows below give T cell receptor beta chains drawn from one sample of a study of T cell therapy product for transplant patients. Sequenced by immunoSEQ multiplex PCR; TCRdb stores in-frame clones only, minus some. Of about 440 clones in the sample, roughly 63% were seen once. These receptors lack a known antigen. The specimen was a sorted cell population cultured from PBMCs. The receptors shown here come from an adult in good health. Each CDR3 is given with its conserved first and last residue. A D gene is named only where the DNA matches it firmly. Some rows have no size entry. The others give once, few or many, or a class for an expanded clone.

CDR3 DNA: TGTGCCAGCAGTGAGCCTTCCGACAGGGTATTTAACGACGAGCAGTACTTC
CDR3 protein: CASSEPSDRVFNDEQYF
clone size: few
V gene: TRBV13
J gene: TRBJ2-7
D gene: TRBD1

CDR3 DNA: TGTGCCAGCAGTTACGCAGGACAGAGCGAGCAGTTCTTC
CDR3 protein: CASSYAGQSEQFF
clone size: NA
V gene: TRBV6-9
J gene: TRBJ2-1
D gene: NA

CDR3 DNA: TGTGCCAGCAGTTTGATCGTAGGGTGGGAGACCCAGTACTTC
CDR3 protein: CASSLIVGWETQYF
clone size: few
V gene: TRBV6-1
J gene: TRBJ2-5
D gene: NA

CDR3 DNA: TGTGCCAGTAGTATGGGTGACACGAATTTTCCGTTTGGCTACACCTTC
CDR3 protein: CASSMGDTNFPFGYTF
clone size: NA
V gene: TRBV19
J gene: TRBJ1-2
D gene: NA

CDR3 DNA: TGCGCCAGCAGCCAAGAGGGGACAGGGGAGTATCAGCCCCAGCATTTT
CDR3 protein: CASSQEGTGEYQPQHF
clone size: few
V gene: TRBV4-1
J gene: TRBJ1-5
D gene: TRBD1

CDR3 DNA: TGTGCCAGTAGTATAGAAGTGGGCCCCGCAGGGACCCAGTACTTC
CDR3 protein: CASSIEVGPAGTQYF
clone size: NA
V gene: TRBV19
J gene: TRBJ2-5
D gene: NA

CDR3 DNA: TGTGCCAGCAGTTTAGACAGGGGCGGGAACACCGGGGAGCTGTTTTTT
CDR3 protein: CASSLDRGGNTGELFF
clone size: NA
V gene: TRBV6-5
J gene: TRBJ2-2
D gene: TRBD1

CDR3 DNA: TGTGCCAGCAGGGGCGGGTTTGGTACGCAGTATTTT
CDR3 protein: CASRGGFGTQYF
clone size: NA
V gene: TRBV6-9
J gene: TRBJ2-3
D gene: NA

CDR3 DNA: TGTGCCAGCAGTGCCGGCCCGCCCGGACTAGGGGCAAGAGAGCAGTACTTC
CDR3 protein: CASSAGPPGLGAREQYF
clone size: large
V gene: TRBV6-1
J gene: TRBJ2-7
D gene: TRBD2

CDR3 DNA: TGTGCCAGCAGTGACCAAGCCGGGGTCTGGACTGAAGCTTTCTTT
CDR3 protein: CASSDQAGVWTEAFF
clone size: NA
V gene: TRBV6-1
J gene: TRBJ1-1
D gene: NA

CDR3 DNA: TGTGCCAGCAGCTTAGCGGGGGGGCCGTACGAGCAGTACTTC
CDR3 protein: CASSLAGGPYEQYF
clone size: NA
V gene: TRBV7-9
J gene: TRBJ2-7
D gene: NA

CDR3 DNA: TGTGCCAGCAGCTCTACGGCGGAGGATCAGCCCCAGCATTTT
CDR3 protein: CASSSTAEDQPQHF
clone size: NA
V gene: TRBV7-9
J gene: TRBJ1-5
D gene: NA

CDR3 DNA: TGTGCCAGCTCCGAGGAGCTTAATGAAAAACTGTTTTTT
CDR3 protein: CASSEELNEKLFF
clone size: NA
V gene: TRBV7-2
J gene: TRBJ1-4
D gene: NA

CDR3 DNA: TGTGCCAGCAGCCCTATTAGTATGGCAGGGGGCTTCTACGAGCAGTACTTC
CDR3 protein: CASSPISMAGGFYEQYF
clone size: NA
V gene: TRBV2
J gene: TRBJ2-7
D gene: TRBD1

CDR3 DNA: TGTGCCAGTAGTAAGGCGGGGCCGACAGATACGCAGTATTTT
CDR3 protein: CASSKAGPTDTQYF
clone size: NA
V gene: TRBV19
J gene: TRBJ2-3
D gene: NA

CDR3 DNA: TGCAGCGTTGGAGGGGATCGCAATGAGCAGTTCTTC
CDR3 protein: CSVGGDRNEQFF
clone size: NA
V gene: TRBV29-1
J gene: TRBJ2-1
D gene: NA

CDR3 DNA: TGTGCCACCCGGGGGGGGTACAATGAGCAGTTCTTC
CDR3 protein: CATRGGYNEQFF
clone size: NA
V gene: TRBV25-1
J gene: TRBJ2-1
D gene: TRBD2

CDR3 DNA: TGTGCCAGCTCACCACAAACCCCGGGACAGGGGAACTATGGCTACACCTTC
CDR3 protein: CASSPQTPGQGNYGYTF
clone size: NA
V gene: TRBV18
J gene: TRBJ1-2
D gene: TRBD1

CDR3 DNA: TGTGCCAGCAGGACTGGACGGGACCACTCTGGGGCCAACGTCCTGACTTTC
CDR3 protein: CASRTGRDHSGANVLTF
clone size: NA
V gene: TRBV9
J gene: TRBJ2-6
D gene: NA

CDR3 DNA: TGTGCCAGCAGCTTCAGGGACCCGCGGGCGGGAGATACGCAGTATTTT
CDR3 protein: CASSFRDPRAGDTQYF
clone size: once
V gene: TRBV7-8
J gene: TRBJ2-3
D gene: NA

CDR3 DNA: TGCGCCAGCAGCGGGTCGGGGGGCGAATCACCCCTCCACTTT
CDR3 protein: CASSGSGGESPLHF
clone size: NA
V gene: TRBV5-1
J gene: TRBJ1-6
D gene: NA

CDR3 DNA: TGCGCCAGCAGCCAAGATGGGTACAGTTCTGGAAACACCATATATTTT
CDR3 protein: CASSQDGYSSGNTIYF
clone size: NA
V gene: TRBV4-1
J gene: TRBJ1-3
D gene: NA

CDR3 DNA: TGTGCCAGCAGCTCCTGGGGGACTGAAGCTTTCTTT
CDR3 protein: CASSSWGTEAFF
clone size: NA
V gene: TRBV5-8
J gene: TRBJ1-1
D gene: NA

CDR3 DNA: TGTGCCAGCAGCCAACTCACCGGGGAGCTGTTTTTT
CDR3 protein: CASSQLTGELFF
clone size: NA
V gene: TRBV28
J gene: TRBJ2-2
D gene: NA

CDR3 DNA: TGTGCCAGCAGTGAAGGGGCCACAGGGTCCCATTCACCCCTCCACTTT
CDR3 protein: CASSEGATGSHSPLHF
clone size: NA
V gene: TRBV2
J gene: TRBJ1-6
D gene: NA

CDR3 DNA: TGTGCCAGCAGCACAGCTTGGACTGAAGCTTTCTTT
CDR3 protein: CASSTAWTEAFF
clone size: NA
V gene: TRBV6-5
J gene: TRBJ1-1
D gene: NA

CDR3 DNA: TGCGCCAGCGCGAAAGGGCAGGAAGCTGGGGCCAACGTCCTGACTTTC
CDR3 protein: CASAKGQEAGANVLTF
clone size: NA
V gene: TRBV5-1
J gene: TRBJ2-6
D gene: NA

CDR3 DNA: TGTGCCAGCAGTCCCCCCCCCGGTTCACCCCTCCACTTT
CDR3 protein: CASSPPPGSPLHF
clone size: NA
V gene: TRBV28
J gene: TRBJ1-6
D gene: NA

CDR3 DNA: TGTGCCAGCGAGACGGGTTCAACTAATGAAAAACTGTTTTTT
CDR3 protein: CASETGSTNEKLFF
clone size: NA
V gene: TRBV6-1
J gene: TRBJ1-4
D gene: NA

CDR3 DNA: TGTGCCAGCAGTTTTTGGTCTGGAAACACCATATATTTT
CDR3 protein: CASSFWSGNTIYF
clone size: medium-sized
V gene: TRBV28
J gene: TRBJ1-3
D gene: NA

CDR3 DNA: TGTGCCAGTTGCCGCGGGTGGGATTGCTCTGAAGCTTTCTTT
CDR3 protein: CASCRGWDCSEAFF
clone size: NA
V gene: TRBV6-5
J gene: TRBJ1-1
D gene: NA

CDR3 DNA: TGTGCCATCAGTGACCAGGAACCGAATTCACCCCTCCACTTT
CDR3 protein: CAISDQEPNSPLHF
clone size: NA
V gene: TRBV10-3
J gene: TRBJ1-6
D gene: NA

CDR3 DNA: TGCAGCGTTGAAGTTAATAGTTTCTATGGCTACACCTTC
CDR3 protein: CSVEVNSFYGYTF
clone size: few
V gene: TRBV29-1
J gene: TRBJ1-2
D gene: NA

CDR3 DNA: TGTGCCAGCAGTTTATCAGGACAGGGGCACCAGTACTTC
CDR3 protein: CASSLSGQGHQYF
clone size: NA
V gene: TRBV27
J gene: TRBJ2-5
D gene: TRBD1

CDR3 DNA: TGTGCCAGCAGTCATCCGGGACAGGGGGACGGGGAGCTGTTTTTT
CDR3 protein: CASSHPGQGDGELFF
clone size: few
V gene: TRBV6-6
J gene: TRBJ2-2
D gene: TRBD1

CDR3 DNA: TGTGCCAGCAGTTTAGACGGGACAGTATCCTACGAGCAGTACTTC
CDR3 protein: CASSLDGTVSYEQYF
clone size: few
V gene: TRBV27
J gene: TRBJ2-7
D gene: TRBD1

CDR3 DNA: TGCGCCAGCAGCTTAGAAATCACAGGGGCGGCCAAGAGTTCACCCCTCCACTTT
CDR3 protein: CASSLEITGAAKSSPLHF
clone size: few
V gene: TRBV5-1
J gene: TRBJ1-6
D gene: TRBD1

CDR3 DNA: TGTGCCAGCAGAGGCGGTCGGGGCTCCTACGAGCAGTACTTC
CDR3 protein: CASRGGRGSYEQYF
clone size: medium-sized
V gene: TRBV6-5
J gene: TRBJ2-7
D gene: NA

CDR3 DNA: TGTGCCAGTAGTATTCCCTACAATGAGCAGTTCTTC
CDR3 protein: CASSIPYNEQFF
clone size: NA
V gene: TRBV19
J gene: TRBJ2-1
D gene: NA

CDR3 DNA: TGCGCCAGCAGCCAAGACGGACAAGCGGGGACCACAGATACGCAGTATTTT
CDR3 protein: CASSQDGQAGTTDTQYF
clone size: few
V gene: TRBV4-1
J gene: TRBJ2-3
D gene: TRBD2

CDR3 DNA: TGTGCCAGCAGCTTGGGGACAGACTATGGCTACACCTTC
CDR3 protein: CASSLGTDYGYTF
clone size: NA
V gene: TRBV7-2
J gene: TRBJ1-2
D gene: TRBD1

CDR3 DNA: TGTGCCAGCAGTTACCCCCCGGGAAACACCATATATTTT
CDR3 protein: CASSYPPGNTIYF
clone size: NA
V gene: TRBV6-5
J gene: TRBJ1-3
D gene: NA

CDR3 DNA: TGTGCCAGCAGTGAATTTATCGGGCAGGGCTACGAGCAGTACTTC
CDR3 protein: CASSEFIGQGYEQYF
clone size: NA
V gene: TRBV6-1
J gene: TRBJ2-7
D gene: NA

CDR3 DNA: TGCGCCAGCAGTGAAAGGCTCGGGGGAGCCTACGAGCAGTACTTC
CDR3 protein: CASSERLGGAYEQYF
clone size: once
V gene: TRBV10-1
J gene: TRBJ2-7
D gene: NA

CDR3 DNA: TGTGCCAGTAGTCCAACGGCCTATAGCAATCAGCCCCAGCATTTT
CDR3 protein: CASSPTAYSNQPQHF
clone size: NA
V gene: TRBV19
J gene: TRBJ1-5
D gene: NA

CDR3 DNA: TGTGCCAGCAGGGGCGGGTTTGGTACGCAGTATTTT
CDR3 protein: CASRGGFGTQYF
clone size: hyperexpanded
V gene: TRBV6-5
J gene: TRBJ2-3
D gene: NA

CDR3 DNA: TGTGCCAGCAAAACAGGGTCAACTAATGAAAAACTGTTTTTT
CDR3 protein: CASKTGSTNEKLFF
clone size: NA
V gene: TRBV6-1
J gene: TRBJ1-4
D gene: NA

CDR3 DNA: TGTGCCAGCAGCGGGACAGGGAGCAATCAGCCCCAGCATTTT
CDR3 protein: CASSGTGSNQPQHF
clone size: once
V gene: TRBV11-2
J gene: TRBJ1-5
D gene: TRBD1

CDR3 DNA: TGTGCCAGCAGCCCTCAGGGGAGGACTGAAGCTTTCTTT
CDR3 protein: CASSPQGRTEAFF
clone size: large
V gene: TRBV21-1
J gene: TRBJ1-1
D gene: NA

CDR3 DNA: TGTGCCAGTAGTCTCGGAACAGTTGCGGGCTATAATTCACCCCTCCACTTT
CDR3 protein: CASSLGTVAGYNSPLHF
clone size: NA
V gene: TRBV19
J gene: TRBJ1-6
D gene: NA

CDR3 DNA: TGTGCCAGCAGCCAACCGGGCGACGAGCAGTACTTC
CDR3 protein: CASSQPGDEQYF
clone size: NA
V gene: TRBV14
J gene: TRBJ2-7
D gene: NA

CDR3 DNA: TGTGCCAGCAGCCCTTCCCGTGAGGTCTTAAACTATGGCTACACCTTC
CDR3 protein: CASSPSREVLNYGYTF
clone size: NA
V gene: TRBV7-2
J gene: TRBJ1-2
D gene: NA

CDR3 DNA: TGTGCCAGTAGTCCCCTCGACAGGGAAACCTATGGCTACACCTTC
CDR3 protein: CASSPLDRETYGYTF
clone size: NA
V gene: TRBV19
J gene: TRBJ1-2
D gene: TRBD1

CDR3 DNA: TGTGCCAGCAGCACCGGGACGAATAGCAATCAGCCCCAGCATTTT
CDR3 protein: CASSTGTNSNQPQHF
clone size: NA
V gene: TRBV7-8
J gene: TRBJ1-5
D gene: NA

CDR3 DNA: TGTGCCACCAGCAGAGGTCTAGAGGCCTACGAGCAGTACTTC
CDR3 protein: CATSRGLEAYEQYF
clone size: NA
V gene: TRBV15
J gene: TRBJ2-7
D gene: NA

CDR3 DNA: TGTGCCAGCAGTTATCCGGGGCCCTACGAGCAGTACTTC
CDR3 protein: CASSYPGPYEQYF
clone size: NA
V gene: TRBV2
J gene: TRBJ2-7
D gene: NA

CDR3 DNA: TGTGCCAGCAGCGGCGGGGGGGCCGGGACAGATACGCAGTATTTT
CDR3 protein: CASSGGGAGTDTQYF
clone size: NA
V gene: TRBV7-2
J gene: TRBJ2-3
D gene: TRBD2